This T cell receptor (beta chain) originates from a study of blood T cell repertoires in COVID-19. Study-level information: Material from acute and convalescent COVID-19 was sourced from the United States, Italy and Spain.

This clone was recorded a few times. The assay was immunoSEQ multiplex PCR, and TCRdb's table has in-frame clones only and misses some. The data contain 67,000 or so clones, about 80% of them singletons. This CDR3 spans 15 amino acids. Trimming removed 3 bases at V and 4 bases at J, with 11 bases between. CDR1 SGDLS and CDR2 YYNGEE come from the germline V gene. This chain joins TRBV9 and TRBJ1-6, with D uncertain. Sequenced sample: peripheral blood. The clonotype was recovered from a man in his sixties or seventies with acute or convalescent COVID-19. Written as DNA, the CDR3 is TGTGCCAGCAGCGCGGGATTGAATTATAATTCACCCCTCCACTTT. The encoded protein is CASSAGLNYNSPLHF.